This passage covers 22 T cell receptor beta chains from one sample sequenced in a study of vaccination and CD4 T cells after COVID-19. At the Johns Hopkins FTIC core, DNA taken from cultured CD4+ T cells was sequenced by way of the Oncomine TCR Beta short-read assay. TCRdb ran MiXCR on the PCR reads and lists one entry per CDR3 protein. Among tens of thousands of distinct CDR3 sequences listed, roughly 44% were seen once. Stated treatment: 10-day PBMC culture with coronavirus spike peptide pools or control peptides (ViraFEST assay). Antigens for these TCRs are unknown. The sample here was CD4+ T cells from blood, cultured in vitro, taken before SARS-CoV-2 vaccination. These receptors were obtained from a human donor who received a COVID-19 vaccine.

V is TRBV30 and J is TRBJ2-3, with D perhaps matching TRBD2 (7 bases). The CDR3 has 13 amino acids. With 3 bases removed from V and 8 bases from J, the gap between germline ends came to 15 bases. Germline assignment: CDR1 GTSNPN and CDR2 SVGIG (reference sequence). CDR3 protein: CAWSVQGGSTQYF. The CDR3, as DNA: TGTGCCTGGAGCGTACAGGGAGGGAGTACGCAGTATTTT. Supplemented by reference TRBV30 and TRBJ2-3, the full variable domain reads SQTIHQWPATLVQPVGSPLSLECTVEGTSNPNLYWYRQAAGRGLQLLFYSVGIGQISSEVPQNLSASRPQDRQFILSSKKLLLSDSGFYLCAWSVQGGSTQYFGPGTRLTVL.

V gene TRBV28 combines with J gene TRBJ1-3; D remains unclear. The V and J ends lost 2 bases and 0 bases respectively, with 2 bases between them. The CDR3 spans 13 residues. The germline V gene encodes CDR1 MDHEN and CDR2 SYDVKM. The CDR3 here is CASSLNSGNTIYF. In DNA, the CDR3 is TGTGCCAGCAGTTTAAACTCTGGAAACACCATATATTTT.

CDR3 amino acids: CASSLDSGVGEKLFF. In DNA form, the CDR3 reads TGTGCCAGCAGCTTAGATTCAGGGGTTGGTGAAAAACTGTTTTTT. The chain joins TRBV7-2 to TRBJ1-4; weak D call: TRBD1 (6 bases). There are 15 residues in the CDR3. V lost 1 base to trimming and J lost 7 bases, with 13 bases between them. From germline, CDR1 is SGHTA and CDR2 FQGNSA.

Written as DNA, the CDR3 is TGTGCCAGCAAGAGGACGTGGGAAAACTATGGCTACACCTTC. It encodes CASKRTWENYGYTF. This chain uses TRBV6-1 with TRBJ1-2; D gene ambiguous. The length of the CDR3 is 14 residues. Germline V CDR1 and CDR2: MNHNS, SASEGT. V was cut by 7 bases and J by 2 bases, with 14 bases left in between.

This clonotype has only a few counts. For the CDR3, the DNA is TGTGCCTGGAGACAGCGGGGGGGCGGTGAGACCCAGTACTTC. Protein sequence: CAWRQRGGGETQYF. The chain employs TRBV30 and TRBJ2-5; 10 nucleotides match TRBD2. The ends lost 3 bases at V and 5 bases at J; junction bases unmatched: 6. The length of the CDR3 is 14 residues. Germline V gives CDR1 GTSNPN, CDR2 SVGIG (reference sequence).

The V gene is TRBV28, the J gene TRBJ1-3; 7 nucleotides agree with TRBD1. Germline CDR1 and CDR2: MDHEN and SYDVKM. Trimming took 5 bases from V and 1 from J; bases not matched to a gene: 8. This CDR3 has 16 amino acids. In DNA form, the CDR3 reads TGTGCCAGCAGTCGATCGACAGGGAAATCTGGAAACACCATATATTTT. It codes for CASSRSTGKSGNTIYF.

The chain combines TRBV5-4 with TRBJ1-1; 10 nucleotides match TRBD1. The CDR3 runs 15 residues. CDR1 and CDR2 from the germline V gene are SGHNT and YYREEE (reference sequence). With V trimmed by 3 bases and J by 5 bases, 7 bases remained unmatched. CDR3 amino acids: CASSSPGQGHTEAFF. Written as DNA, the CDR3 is TGTGCCAGCAGCTCTCCGGGACAGGGGCATACTGAAGCTTTCTTT.

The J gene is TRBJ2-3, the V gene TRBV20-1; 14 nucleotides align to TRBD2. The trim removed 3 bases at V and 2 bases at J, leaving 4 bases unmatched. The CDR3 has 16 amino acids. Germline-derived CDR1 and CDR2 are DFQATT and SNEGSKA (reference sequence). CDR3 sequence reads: CSARTSGGGITDTQYF. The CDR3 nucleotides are TGCAGTGCTAGGACTAGCGGGGGGGGCATCACAGATACGCAGTATTTT.

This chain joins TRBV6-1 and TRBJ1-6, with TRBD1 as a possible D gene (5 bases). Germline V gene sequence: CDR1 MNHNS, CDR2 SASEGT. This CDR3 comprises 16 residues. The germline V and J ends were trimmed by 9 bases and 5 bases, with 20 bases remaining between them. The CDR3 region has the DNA TGTGCCAGACCCGGGACCTCTAAAAGGGATAATTCACCCCTCCACTTT. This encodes CARPGTSKRDNSPLHF.

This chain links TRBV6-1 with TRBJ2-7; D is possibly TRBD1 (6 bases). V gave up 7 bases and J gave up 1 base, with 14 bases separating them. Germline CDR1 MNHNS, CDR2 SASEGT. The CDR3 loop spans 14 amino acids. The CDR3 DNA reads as TGTGCCAGCAACAGGCTCCAGGGGTCCTACGAGCAGTACTTC. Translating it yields CASNRLQGSYEQYF.

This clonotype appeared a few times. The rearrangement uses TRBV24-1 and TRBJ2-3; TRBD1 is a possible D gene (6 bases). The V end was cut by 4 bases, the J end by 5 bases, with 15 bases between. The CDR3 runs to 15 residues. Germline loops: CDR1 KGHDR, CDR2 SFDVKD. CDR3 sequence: CATSEVGGTRDTQYF. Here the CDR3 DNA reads TGTGCCACCAGTGAGGTAGGGGGAACGAGAGATACGCAGTATTTT.

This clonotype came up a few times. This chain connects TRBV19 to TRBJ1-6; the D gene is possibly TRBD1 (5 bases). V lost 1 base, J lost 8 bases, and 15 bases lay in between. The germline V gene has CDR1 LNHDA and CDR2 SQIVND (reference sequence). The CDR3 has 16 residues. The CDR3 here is CASSIGGFRADSPLHF. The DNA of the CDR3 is TGTGCCAGTAGTATAGGGGGGTTCAGGGCGGATTCACCCCTCCACTTT.

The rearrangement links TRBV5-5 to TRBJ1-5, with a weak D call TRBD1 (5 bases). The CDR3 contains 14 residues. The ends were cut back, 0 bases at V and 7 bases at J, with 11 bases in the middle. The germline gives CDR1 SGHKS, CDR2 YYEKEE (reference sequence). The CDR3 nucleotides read TGTGCCAGCAGCTTGGAGGTTAGGGACCAGCCCCAGCATTTT. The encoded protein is CASSLEVRDQPQHF.

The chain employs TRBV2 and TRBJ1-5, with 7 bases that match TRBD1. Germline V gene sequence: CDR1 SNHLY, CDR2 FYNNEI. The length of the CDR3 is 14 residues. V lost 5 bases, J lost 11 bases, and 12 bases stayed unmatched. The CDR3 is CASSKTGAVGAQHF. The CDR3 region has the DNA TGTGCCAGCAGTAAAACAGGGGCCGTCGGGGCCCAGCATTTT.

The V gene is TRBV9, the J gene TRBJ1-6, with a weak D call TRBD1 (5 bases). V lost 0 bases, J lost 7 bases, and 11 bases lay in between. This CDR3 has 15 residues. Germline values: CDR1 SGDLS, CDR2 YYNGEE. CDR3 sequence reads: CASSVAGRRNSPLHF. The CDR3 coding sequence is TGTGCCAGCAGCGTAGCGGGACGGAGAAATTCACCCCTCCACTTT. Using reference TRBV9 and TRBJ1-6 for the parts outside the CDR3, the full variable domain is DSGVTQTPKHLITATGQRVTLRCSPRSGDLSVYWYQQSLDQGLQFLIQYYNGEERAKGNILERFSAQQFPDLHSELNLSSLELGDSALYFCASSVAGRRNSPLHFGNGTRLTVT.

In DNA form, the CDR3 reads TGTGCCAGCAGTCCCGACAGGCCTAGCACAGATACGCAGTATTTT. The encoded protein is CASSPDRPSTDTQYF. This chain links TRBV12-3 or TRBV12-4 with TRBJ2-3; maybe TRBD1 (6 bases). Trimming removed 5 bases at V and 0 bases at J, with 12 bases between. The CDR3 is made up of 15 amino acids.

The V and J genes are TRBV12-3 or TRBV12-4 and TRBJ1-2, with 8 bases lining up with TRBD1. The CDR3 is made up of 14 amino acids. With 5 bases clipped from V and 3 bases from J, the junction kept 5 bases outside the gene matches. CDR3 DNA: TGTGCCAGCAGTCTCCAGGGGGCCTACTATGGCTACACCTTC. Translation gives CASSLQGAYYGYTF.

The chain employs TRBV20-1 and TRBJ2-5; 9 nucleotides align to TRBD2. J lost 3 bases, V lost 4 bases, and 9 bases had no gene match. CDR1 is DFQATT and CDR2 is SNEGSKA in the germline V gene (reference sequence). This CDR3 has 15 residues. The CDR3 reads CSATTLAGIEETQYF. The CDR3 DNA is TGCAGTGCTACGACGCTAGCGGGGATAGAAGAGACCCAGTACTTC.

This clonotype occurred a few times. The CDR3 reads CASSESSGRFTDTQYF. CDR3 coding DNA: TGTGCCAGCAGTGAGTCTAGCGGGCGCTTCACAGATACGCAGTATTTT. The gene calls are TRBV25-1 and TRBJ2-3, with 8 bases aligning to TRBD2. Germline V gene lookup returns CDR1 MGHDK and CDR2 SYGVNS. The CDR3 totals 16 residues. With V trimmed by 3 bases and J by 2 bases, 7 bases remained unmatched.

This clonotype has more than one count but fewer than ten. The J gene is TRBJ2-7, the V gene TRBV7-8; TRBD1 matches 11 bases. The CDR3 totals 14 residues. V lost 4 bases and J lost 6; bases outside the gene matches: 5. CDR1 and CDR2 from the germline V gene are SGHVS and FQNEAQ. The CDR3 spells CASSYRDRGSEQYF. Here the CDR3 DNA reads TGTGCCAGCAGCTACCGGGACAGGGGGAGCGAGCAGTACTTC.

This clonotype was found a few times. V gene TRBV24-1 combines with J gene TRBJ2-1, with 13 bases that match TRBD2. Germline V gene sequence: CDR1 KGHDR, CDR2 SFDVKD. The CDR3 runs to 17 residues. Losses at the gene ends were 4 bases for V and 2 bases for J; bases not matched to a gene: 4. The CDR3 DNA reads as TGTGCCACCAGTGACCAAGGGACTAGCGGGGCCTACAATGAGCAGTTCTTC. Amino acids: CATSDQGTSGAYNEQFF.

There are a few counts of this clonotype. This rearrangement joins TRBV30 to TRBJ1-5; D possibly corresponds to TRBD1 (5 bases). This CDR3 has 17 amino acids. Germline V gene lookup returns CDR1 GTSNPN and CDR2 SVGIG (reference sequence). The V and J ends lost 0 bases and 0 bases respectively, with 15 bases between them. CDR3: CAWSVGWGGGSNQPQHF. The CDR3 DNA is TGTGCCTGGAGTGTCGGTTGGGGGGGTGGTAGCAATCAGCCCCAGCATTTT. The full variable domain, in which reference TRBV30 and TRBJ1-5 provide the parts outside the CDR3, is SQTIHQWPATLVQPVGSPLSLECTVEGTSNPNLYWYRQAAGRGLQLLFYSVGIGQISSEVPQNLSASRPQDRQFILSSKKLLLSDSGFYLCAWSVGWGGGSNQPQHFGDGTRLSIL.